This TCR beta chain was found in a study of cytomegalovirus exposure and HLA in healthy donors. Study information: HLA-typed donors were the source of 86 million or so unique TCRs held in an early data release. Overall study results and limits: CMV serostatus was the only recorded immune exposure for donors. An analysis done earlier found most TCR beta V segments productive about 90% or about 30% of the time. In a later analysis, HLA-associated TCR beta chains were more clonally expanded than equally common others.

The PCR was carried out with 60 Vbeta primers and 13 Jbeta primers. TCRdb's table, derived via immunoSEQ multiplex PCR, lists solely in-frame clones and lacks some. The sample includes around 130,000 clones, over 75% seen only once; the top ten take more than 1.5%. With respect to this clone: Its antigen is undetermined.

This CDR3 has 13 residues. Germline CDR1 is ENHRY and CDR2 is SYGVKD. Germline trimming cut 11 bases from V and 4 bases from J; bases unmatched to any gene: 8. Material for sequencing was PBMCs. This TCR was sampled from a boy between 5 and 17 years old in good health and CMV-seronegative. The rearrangement links TRBV10-3 to TRBJ1-1; 9 positions match TRBD1. CDR3 in DNA: TGTGCCGCGTACAGGGGGCCGGGCACTGAAGCTTTCTTT. Encoded protein: CAAYRGPGTEAFF.